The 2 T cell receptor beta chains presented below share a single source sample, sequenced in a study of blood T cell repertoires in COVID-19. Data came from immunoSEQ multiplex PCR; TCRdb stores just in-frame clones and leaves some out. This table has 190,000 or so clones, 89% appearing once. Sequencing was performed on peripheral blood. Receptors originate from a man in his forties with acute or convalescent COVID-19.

The CDR3 coding sequence is TGTGCCAGTAGTATTACCCGGAGGGCGCCTGATGGCTACACCTTC. This encodes CASSITRRAPDGYTF. J is TRBJ1-2 and V is TRBV19; D is unresolved. Germline assignment: CDR1 LNHDA and CDR2 SQIVND (reference sequence). Trimming pared 3 bases from V and 6 bases from J, leaving 17 bases between. The CDR3 extends over 15 amino acids.

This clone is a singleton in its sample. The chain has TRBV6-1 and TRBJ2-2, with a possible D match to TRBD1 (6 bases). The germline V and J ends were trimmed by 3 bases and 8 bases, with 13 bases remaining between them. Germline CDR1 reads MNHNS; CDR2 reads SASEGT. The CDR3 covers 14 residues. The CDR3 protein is CASSDLQGWGELFF. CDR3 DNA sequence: TGTGCCAGCAGTGATTTACAGGGCTGGGGGGAGCTGTTTTTT.